Listed here are 5 T cell receptor beta chains from one sample, sequenced in a study of molecular identifiers for immune sequencing clone quantification. TCRdb re-called the PCR reads through MiXCR, storing one row per CDR3 protein. This sample yields approximately 500,000 distinct CDR3 sequences, of which 20% to 25% are seen a single time; about 0.84% belongs to the top ten. Material: naive CD8+ T cells from blood, with Jurkat cell RNA spiked in. Subset reported: FACS-sorted CD8+CD4-CCR7+CD45RA+ naive T cells. The receptors stem from a human donor in good health. Some libraries in this study had Jurkat cell RNA spiked in.

About this clonotype: A read error may be the cause here, since a much bigger clone is one base away. The gene calls are TRBV28 and TRBJ2-3; TRBD1 matches at 7 bases. V shed 6 bases and J 0 bases; nucleotides not matched to a gene: 9. The CDR3 loop spans 16 amino acids. Looked up from germline, CDR1 is MDHEN and CDR2 is SYDVKM. The CDR3 DNA reads TGTGCCAGCAGCTCCCTCCGGGACAGTAGCACAGATACGCAGTATTTT. Encoded protein: CASSSLRDSSTDTQYF.

This clonotype turned up a few times. V usage is TRBV27 and J usage is TRBJ2-7; 8 bases line up with TRBD2. Germline V CDR1 and CDR2: MNHEY, SMNVEV (reference sequence). The CDR3 extends over 16 amino acids. Losses at the gene ends were 2 bases for V and 3 bases for J; bases not matched to a gene: 9. CDR3 sequence: CASSLRGGIHYYEQYF. CDR3 DNA: TGTGCCAGCAGTTTACGCGGGGGGATCCACTACTACGAGCAGTACTTC.

This clonotype was seen more than once but under ten times. The rearrangement uses TRBV29-1 and TRBJ2-2, with TRBD2 as a possible D gene (6 bases). Trimming stripped 8 bases from V and 2 bases from J, with 15 bases between. CDR1 is SQVTM and CDR2 is ANQGSEA in the germline V gene. The CDR3 has 14 amino acids. CDR3 residues: CSMMRGINTGELFF. CDR3 coding DNA: TGCAGCATGATGCGGGGAATAAACACCGGGGAGCTGTTTTTT.

With respect to this clonotype: An end of the junction differs from the germline gene, which may be a read error. The chain combines TRBV6-1 with TRBJ2-7; 11 nucleotides match TRBD2. Per germline, CDR1 MNHNS and CDR2 SASEGT. The CDR3 runs to 12 residues. CDR3: CATGLADYEQYF. The CDR3 region has the DNA TGCGCAACGGGACTAGCGGATTACGAGCAGTACTTC.

This clonotype was seen only a few times. The chain carries TRBV6-5 and TRBJ2-3; a possible D gene is TRBD1 (6 bases). The CDR3 covers 14 residues. The V end was cut by 5 bases, the J end by 2 bases, with 11 bases between. Looked up from germline, CDR1 is MNHEY and CDR2 is SVGAGI. The CDR3 loop is CASSGQTNTDTQYF. CDR3 sequence (DNA): TGTGCCAGCAGTGGACAGACAAACACAGATACGCAGTATTTT.